These 15 T cell receptor beta chains came from one sample sequenced in a study of blood T cell repertoires in COVID-19. Produced via immunoSEQ multiplex PCR; TCRdb's table is partial and in-frame only. The sample has under 250,000 clones; 65% to 85% are singletons. Sequencing used peripheral blood. All receptors derive from a middle-aged man with acute or convalescent COVID-19.

V and J are TRBV7-9 and TRBJ2-7; TRBD1 might be the D (5 bases). Trimming stripped 5 bases from V and 3 bases from J, with 23 bases between. This CDR3 comprises 17 residues. CDR1 and CDR2 (germline): SEHNR, FQNEAQ (reference sequence). The CDR3 here is CASSPPGRVRNFYEQYF. The CDR3, as DNA: TGTGCCAGCAGCCCTCCCGGCAGGGTCAGGAATTTCTACGAGCAGTACTTC. The whole variable domain, remainder taken from reference TRBV7-9 and TRBJ2-7, is DTGVSQNPRHKITKRGQNVTFRCDPISEHNRLYWYRQTLGQGPEFLTYFQNEAQLEKSRLLSDRFSAERPKGSFSTLEIQRTEQGDSAMYLCASSPPGRVRNFYEQYFGPGTRLTVT.

J is TRBJ2-4 and V is TRBV7-2; unclear D gene. The CDR3 covers 15 residues. Germline values: CDR1 SGHTA, CDR2 FQGNSA. The V end lost 5 bases, the J end lost 0 bases, and 11 bases lay between the germline ends. This CDR3 reads CASSPSPLAKNIQYF. The CDR3 nucleotides read TGTGCCAGCAGCCCTAGTCCTCTAGCCAAAAACATTCAGTACTTC.

This clone was counted once. The chain employs TRBV27 and TRBJ2-7; possible D gene TRBD2, 5 bases. In germline, CDR1 is MNHEY, CDR2 SMNVEV (reference sequence). Trimming shortened V by 5 bases and J by 0 bases, and 11 bases separated the two germline ends. The CDR3 sequence is 14 residues long. The CDR3 DNA follows: TGTGCCAGCAGTCCGGTAGCGACCTCCTACGAGCAGTACTTC. Its protein is CASSPVATSYEQYF.

The gene calls are TRBV7-2 and TRBJ2-2, with 8 bases aligning to TRBD2. V lost 3 bases, J lost 5 bases, and 2 bases stayed unmatched. The CDR3 consists of 14 residues. The germline CDR1 and CDR2 sequences are SGHTA and FQGNSA. CDR3 sequence: CASSLGLGTGELFF. In DNA form, the CDR3 reads TGTGCCAGCAGCTTGGGACTAGGGACCGGGGAGCTGTTTTTT.

The chain links TRBV6-1 to TRBJ2-2, with 9 bases identical to TRBD2. Losses at the gene ends were 4 bases for V and 2 bases for J; bases not matched to a gene: 8. Germline-derived CDR1 and CDR2 are MNHNS and SASEGT. This CDR3 is built from 17 residues. The CDR3 DNA sequence: TGTGCCAGCAGTGGGTCGTGGCGGGAGGGAAACACCGGGGAGCTGTTTTTT. This translates into CASSGSWREGNTGELFF.

This chain links TRBV10-3 with TRBJ1-4; D not certain. The germline V gene has CDR1 ENHRY and CDR2 SYGVKD. Trimming took off 3 bases at V and 7 bases at J, with 6 bases between the two ends. This CDR3 is 12 amino acids long. This CDR3 reads CAISERSEKLFF. The CDR3 nucleotides are TGTGCCATCAGTGAACGCAGTGAAAAACTGTTTTTT.

This clone was seen a single time. This chain joins TRBV6-2 or TRBV6-3 and TRBJ1-2; possible D gene TRBD1, 6 bases. The germline V and J ends were trimmed by 2 bases and 3 bases, with 19 bases remaining between them. The CDR3 length is 17 residues. Germline values: CDR1 MNHEY, CDR2 SVGEGT. This CDR3 reads CASSYASEQGKYYGYTF. CDR3 nucleotide sequence: TGTGCCAGCAGTTACGCCTCGGAACAGGGAAAATACTATGGCTACACCTTC.

V and J are TRBV2 and TRBJ2-4, with TRBD1 matching over 11 bases. Germline V gene data show CDR1 as SNHLY and CDR2 as FYNNEI. Germline trimming cut 4 bases from V and 9 bases from J; bases unmatched to any gene: 14. The CDR3 covers 17 residues. Here the CDR3 reads CASSGEGQGGAWVIQYF. The CDR3 nucleotides are TGTGCCAGCAGTGGCGAGGGACAGGGGGGCGCCTGGGTCATTCAGTACTTC.

V is TRBV5-4 and J is TRBJ2-1; tentatively, D is TRBD2 (6 bases). CDR3 length: 14 residues. V was clipped by 0 bases and J by 9 bases, with 13 bases between them. The V gene's germline CDR1 is SGHNT and CDR2 YYREEE (reference sequence). CDR3 nucleotides: TGTGCCAGCAGCTTGGAATGGGGGGTTGGTGAGCAGTTCTTC. Translation: CASSLEWGVGEQFF.

This clone was picked up a small number of times. The chain uses TRBV27 and TRBJ2-7, with D maybe TRBD1 (6 bases). CDR1 and CDR2 (germline): MNHEY, SMNVEV (reference sequence). Trimming removed 3 bases at V and 2 bases at J, with 8 bases between. The CDR3 extends over 13 amino acids. The CDR3 reads CASSLGTTYEQYF. CDR3 DNA: TGTGCCAGCAGTTTGGGGACAACCTACGAGCAGTACTTC.

This clone was detected only once. The chain links TRBV5-1 to TRBJ2-1, with TRBD2 matching 8 bases. Germline CDR1 is SGHRS and CDR2 is YFSETQ. This CDR3 is built from 14 residues. With 0 bases clipped from V and 7 bases from J, the junction kept 3 bases outside the gene matches. CDR3 nucleotide sequence: TGCGCCAGCAGCTTGGGGCCTAGCGGGAATGAGCAGTTCTTC. Its translation: CASSLGPSGNEQFF.

V gene TRBV2 combines with J gene TRBJ2-2; D may be TRBD1 (5 bases). The CDR3 runs to 13 residues. The ends were cut back, 6 bases at V and 4 bases at J, with 9 bases in the middle. Germline loops: CDR1 SNHLY, CDR2 FYNNEI. The CDR3 DNA reads as TGTGCCAGCAGAAGAGACAGCACCGGGGAGCTGTTTTTT. It specifies CASRRDSTGELFF.

V gene TRBV7-8 combines with J gene TRBJ2-6, with 7 bases aligning to TRBD2. From germline, CDR1 is SGHVS and CDR2 FQNEAQ. This CDR3 is built from 16 residues. V lost 7 bases and J lost 2; bases outside the gene matches: 8. The CDR3 protein is CASTPRAGAGANVLTF. Here the CDR3 DNA reads TGTGCCAGCACCCCCCGGGCGGGAGCTGGGGCCAACGTCCTGACTTTC.

This chain links TRBV10-3 with TRBJ1-4, with D possibly TRBD1 on 6 matching bases. CDR3 length: 17 residues. V gave up 0 bases and J gave up 5 bases, with 16 bases separating them. Per germline, CDR1 ENHRY and CDR2 SYGVKD. CDR3 residues: CAISESVGGRGNEKLFF. CDR3 DNA: TGTGCCATCAGTGAGTCGGTAGGCGGCAGGGGAAATGAAAAACTGTTTTTT.

Comment on this clone: This CDR3 is also generated by other DNA sequences in the sample. The rearrangement uses TRBV6-5 and TRBJ1-1, with 8 nucleotides matching TRBD1. J gave up 1 base and V 4 bases, and 2 bases lay outside the gene matches. This CDR3 spans 14 amino acids. From germline, CDR1 is MNHEY and CDR2 SVGAGI. CDR3 sequence reads: CASSFRGRNTEAFF. The CDR3, as DNA: TGTGCCAGCAGTTTCAGGGGGCGGAACACTGAAGCTTTCTTT.